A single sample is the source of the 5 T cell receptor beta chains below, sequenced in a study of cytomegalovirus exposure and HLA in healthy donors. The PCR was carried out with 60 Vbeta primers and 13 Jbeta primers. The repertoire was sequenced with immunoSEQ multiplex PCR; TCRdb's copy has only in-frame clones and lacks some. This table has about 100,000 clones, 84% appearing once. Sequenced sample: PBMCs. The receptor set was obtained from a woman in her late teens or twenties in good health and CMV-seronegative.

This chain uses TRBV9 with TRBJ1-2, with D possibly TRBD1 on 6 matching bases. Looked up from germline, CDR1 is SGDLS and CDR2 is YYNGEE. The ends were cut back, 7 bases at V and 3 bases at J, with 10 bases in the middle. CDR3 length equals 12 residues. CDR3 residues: CASVGADYGYTF. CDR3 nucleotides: TGTGCCAGCGTGGGGGCTGACTATGGCTACACCTTC.

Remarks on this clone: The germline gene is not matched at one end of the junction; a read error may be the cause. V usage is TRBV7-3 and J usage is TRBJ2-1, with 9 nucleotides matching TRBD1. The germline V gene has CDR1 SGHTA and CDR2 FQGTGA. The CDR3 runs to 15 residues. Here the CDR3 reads CASSVTGTGSGEQFF. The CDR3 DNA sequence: TGTGCCAGCAGCGTAACCGGGACAGGGTCTGGTGAGCAGTTCTTC.

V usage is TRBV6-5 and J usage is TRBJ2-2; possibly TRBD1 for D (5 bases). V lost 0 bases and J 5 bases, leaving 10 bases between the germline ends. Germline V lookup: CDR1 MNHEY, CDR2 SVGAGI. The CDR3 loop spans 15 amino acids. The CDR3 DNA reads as TGTGCCAGCAGTTACTCTAGTAAGGGGACCGGGGAGCTGTTTTTT. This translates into CASSYSSKGTGELFF.

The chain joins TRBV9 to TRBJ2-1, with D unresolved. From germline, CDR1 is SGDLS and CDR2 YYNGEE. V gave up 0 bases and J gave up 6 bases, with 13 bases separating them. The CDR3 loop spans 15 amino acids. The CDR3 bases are TGTGCCAGCAGCGTAGGGCAAAAGGAGATCAATGAGCAGTTCTTC. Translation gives CASSVGQKEINEQFF.

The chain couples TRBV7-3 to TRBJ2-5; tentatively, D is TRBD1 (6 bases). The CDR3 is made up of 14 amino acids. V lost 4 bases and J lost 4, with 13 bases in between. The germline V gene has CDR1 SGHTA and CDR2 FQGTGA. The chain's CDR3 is CASSYTGNRETQYF. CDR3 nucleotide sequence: TGTGCCAGCAGCTACACAGGGAACCGAGAGACCCAGTACTTC.